What follows are 32 T cell receptor beta chains derived from one specimen sequenced in a study of vaccination effects on CD4 cells after COVID-19. Clones were read by immunoSEQ multiplex PCR, and TCRdb kept only the in-frame ones, dropping some. The repertoire consists of 20,000 to 25,000 clones, with approximately 79% occurring once and the leading ten covering 9.1%. Ahead of sequencing, the ViraFEST assay grew antigen-specific CD4+ T cells using viral peptide pools. Culture proceeded for approximately 9 days, and CD4+ T cells were then isolated. Among the vaccine recipients, none had a prior SARS-CoV-2 infection, and nucleocapsid antibodies were negative. Their antigens remain unidentified. Sample: CD4+ T cells from PBMCs cultured with HCoV-NL63 spike peptides, taken before COVID-19 vaccination. These receptors all stem from a human donor who received a COVID-19 vaccine.

V usage is TRBV2 and J usage is TRBJ2-2; 7 bases are a match to TRBD1. This CDR3 has 12 amino acids. V gave up 4 bases and J gave up 10 bases; unmatched junction bases: 3. CDR1 SNHLY and CDR2 FYNNEI come from the germline V gene. The CDR3 loop reads CASSGDSLELFF. CDR3 DNA sequence: TGTGCCAGCAGTGGGGACAGCTTGGAGCTGTTTTTT. Using reference TRBV2 and TRBJ2-2 for the parts outside the CDR3, the full variable domain is EPEVTQTPSHQVTQMGQEVILRCVPISNHLYFYWYRQILGQKVEFLVSFYNNEISEKSEIFDDQFSVERPDGSNFTLKIRSTKLEDSAMYFCASSGDSLELFFGEGSRLTVL.

As DNA, the CDR3 is TGTGCCAGCAGTGTTGTGGACGGATGGGGAGAGACCCAGTACTTC. Residues: CASSVVDGWGETQYF. The rearrangement uses TRBV2 and TRBJ2-5, with D unclear. V dropped 4 bases and J dropped 4 bases, with 16 bases sitting between them. The length of the CDR3 is 15 residues. The germline V gene encodes CDR1 SNHLY and CDR2 FYNNEI.

The gene calls are TRBV5-1 and TRBJ2-1; weak D call: TRBD1 (6 bases). Germline values: CDR1 SGHRS, CDR2 YFSETQ. Trimming removed 0 bases at V and 6 bases at J, with 13 bases between. This CDR3 contains 15 residues. This CDR3 reads CASSLASGALNEQFF. The CDR3 DNA reads TGCGCCAGCAGCTTGGCTTCAGGGGCCCTCAATGAGCAGTTCTTC.

This clone has only a few counts. The gene calls are TRBV6-5 and TRBJ2-1; unclear D gene. This CDR3 has 11 residues. With 5 bases removed from V and 9 bases from J, the gap between germline ends came to 8 bases. The germline CDR1 and CDR2 sequences are MNHEY and SVGAGI. CDR3 amino acids: CASSTNREQFF. The CDR3 coding sequence is TGTGCCAGCAGTACCAACCGTGAGCAGTTCTTC.

The genes are TRBV6-4 and TRBJ2-1, with 8 bases matching TRBD2. The V gene's germline CDR1 is MRHNA and CDR2 SNTAGT. This CDR3 has 12 amino acids. Trimming cost V 6 bases and J 15 bases; bases outside gene matches: 10. This CDR3 is CASSATGTSLFF. CDR3 nucleotides: TGTGCCAGCAGCGCCACCGGGACTAGTCTGTTCTTC.

The chain couples TRBV13 to TRBJ2-7; 15 bases fit TRBD2. The germline V gene encodes CDR1 PRHDT and CDR2 FYEKMQ (reference sequence). The CDR3 covers 15 residues. The V segment lost 5 bases and the J segment 6 bases; nucleotides outside the gene matches: 5. CDR3 bases: TGTGCCAGCAGCCCGGGACTAGCGGGAGGTAGCGAGCAGTACTTC. Protein: CASSPGLAGGSEQYF.

In its sample, this clone was seen a few times. The gene calls are TRBV10-1 and TRBJ2-3; TRBD1 or TRBD2 may be the D gene (5 bases each). Germline CDR1 reads WNHNN; CDR2 reads SYGVQD (reference sequence). Trimming pared 5 bases from V and 3 bases from J, leaving 9 bases between. CDR3 length: 13 amino acids. DNA for the CDR3: TGCGCCAGCAGTCGGGGCCTGACAGATACGCAGTATTTT. Protein product: CASSRGLTDTQYF.

In its sample, this clone was seen a few times. The rearrangement links TRBV2 to TRBJ1-2, with a tentative D call TRBD1 (5 bases). The CDR3 runs 14 residues. V lost 3 bases, J lost 5 bases, and 13 bases lay in between. Germline V lookup: CDR1 SNHLY, CDR2 FYNNEI. CDR3 bases: TGTGCCAGCAGTGACCAGGGTATGGGGTATGGCTACACCTTC. Residues: CASSDQGMGYGYTF.

Here the CDR3 DNA reads TGTGCCAGCAGCTCTACTCGGAAGTATTACGAGCAGTACTTC. Its translation: CASSSTRKYYEQYF. The chain carries TRBV11-2 and TRBJ2-7, with no clear D. Germline V gene data show CDR1 as SGHAT and CDR2 as FQNNGV. The ends were cut back, 4 bases at V and 4 bases at J, with 14 bases in the middle. This CDR3 is 14 amino acids long. The full variable domain, rest sourced from reference TRBV11-2 and TRBJ2-7, is EAGVAQSPRYKIIEKRQSVAFWCNPISGHATLYWYQQILGQGPKLLIQFQNNGVVDDSQLPKDRFSAERLKGVDSTLKIQPAKLEDSAVYLCASSSTRKYYEQYFGPGTRLTVT.

This clone came up once. The V gene is TRBV2, the J gene TRBJ1-4; D is unclear. This CDR3 has 11 amino acids. Trimming took 4 bases from V and 7 from J, leaving 4 bases between them. In germline, CDR1 is SNHLY, CDR2 FYNNEI. The CDR3 sequence is CASSVGEKLFF. The CDR3 DNA is TGTGCCAGCAGTGTTGGTGAAAAACTGTTTTTT. Complete variable domain (other parts from reference TRBV2 and TRBJ1-4): EPEVTQTPSHQVTQMGQEVILRCVPISNHLYFYWYRQILGQKVEFLVSFYNNEISEKSEIFDDQFSVERPDGSNFTLKIRSTKLEDSAMYFCASSVGEKLFFGSGTQLSVL.

This sequence joins TRBV11-3 and TRBJ2-2; D is undetermined. The CDR3 length is 14 residues. The ends were cut back, 0 bases at V and 1 base at J, with 3 bases in the middle. CDR1 is SGHNT and CDR2 is YENEEA in the germline V gene. CDR3 nucleotide sequence: TGTGCCAGCAGCTTAGAACAGAACACCGGGGAGCTGTTTTTT. This sequence encodes CASSLEQNTGELFF.

V and J are TRBV10-3 and TRBJ2-6; 10 bases match TRBD1. CDR3 length equals 16 residues. Germline CDR1 and CDR2: ENHRY and SYGVKD. Trimming at V came to 10 bases and at J to 0 bases, leaving 6 bases not matched to a gene. The CDR3 reads CATGQGGGSGANVLTF. In DNA form, the CDR3 reads TGTGCCACCGGACAGGGGGGGGGCTCTGGGGCCAACGTCCTGACTTTC.

CDR3 in DNA: TGTGCCAGCAGCGTAGGTGGAGCGGGAGGGCTGGATACGCAGTATTTT. Encoded protein: CASSVGGAGGLDTQYF. This chain links TRBV9 with TRBJ2-3, with 10 nucleotides matching TRBD2. Germline values: CDR1 SGDLS, CDR2 YYNGEE. The CDR3 is made up of 16 amino acids. Trimming took 0 bases from V and 6 from J; bases not matched to a gene: 7.

The gene calls are TRBV27 and TRBJ2-1; tentatively, D is TRBD1 (5 bases). With 5 bases removed from V and 4 bases from J, the gap between germline ends came to 15 bases. Germline loops: CDR1 MNHEY, CDR2 SMNVEV (reference sequence). The CDR3 has 15 amino acids. CDR3 loop: CASSPQGPRYNEQFF. CDR3 DNA sequence: TGTGCCAGCAGTCCTCAGGGCCCCCGTTACAATGAGCAGTTCTTC.

This chain joins TRBV9 and TRBJ1-2; D perhaps matches TRBD1 (6 bases). V was pared by 3 bases and J by 8 bases, with 17 bases between. The CDR3 spans 14 residues. The V gene's germline CDR1 is SGDLS and CDR2 YYNGEE. The CDR3 spells CASSASRSQGGYTF. DNA of the CDR3: TGTGCCAGCAGCGCGAGCAGGTCGCAGGGGGGCTACACCTTC.

This clone was observed a handful of times. The CDR3 nucleotides are TGCGCCAGCAGTGACGACAGGGGACATCAGCCCCAGCATTTT. Protein: CASSDDRGHQPQHF. The chain uses TRBV10-2 and TRBJ1-5; 8 nucleotides match TRBD1. Germline lookup yields CDR1 WSHSY and CDR2 SAAADI. V was pared by 3 bases and J by 5 bases, with 3 bases of the junction left unmatched. This CDR3 contains 14 residues.

V usage is TRBV6-5 and J usage is TRBJ1-3; no clear D gene. The CDR3 length is 13 residues. Germline assignment: CDR1 MNHEY and CDR2 SVGAGI. V was pared by 9 bases and J by 4 bases, with 13 bases between. The CDR3 sequence: CASMSFGGNTIYF. DNA of the CDR3: TGTGCCAGTATGTCGTTTGGCGGAAACACCATATATTTT.

This rearrangement joins TRBV7-9 to TRBJ1-4; D is possibly TRBD1 (6 bases). Trimming took off 2 bases at V and 0 bases at J, with 16 bases between the two ends. Germline values: CDR1 SEHNR, CDR2 FQNEAQ (reference sequence). This CDR3 comprises 18 residues. CDR3 in DNA: TGTGCCAGCAGCTTAAGCCAAACAGGGATAACAACTAATGAAAAACTGTTTTTT. This encodes CASSLSQTGITTNEKLFF.

By share, this clone counts as large. The chain joins TRBV18 to TRBJ2-7; tentatively, D is TRBD1 or TRBD2 (5 bases each). Germline CDR1 reads KGHSH; CDR2 reads LQKENI. CDR3 length equals 16 residues. V was cut by 3 bases and J by 2 bases, with 17 bases left in between. CDR3 protein: CASSPRYGTDPYEQYF. CDR3 nucleotide sequence: TGTGCCAGCTCACCCCGCTACGGGACGGACCCCTACGAGCAGTACTTC.

CDR3 region: CATSDSRTGGYGYTF. In DNA form, the CDR3 reads TGTGCCACCAGTGACTCCCGGACTGGCGGCTATGGCTACACCTTC. The V and J genes are TRBV24-1 and TRBJ1-2; D unclear. The CDR3 contains 15 residues. Trimming took 4 bases from V and 4 from J, leaving 15 bases between them. The germline CDR1 and CDR2 sequences are KGHDR and SFDVKD.

This clone appeared a few times. V gene TRBV9 combines with J gene TRBJ1-1, with D maybe TRBD1 (5 bases). This CDR3 region has 15 residues. CDR1 SGDLS and CDR2 YYNGEE come from the germline V gene. V was cut by 0 bases and J by 1 base, with 10 bases left in between. The CDR3 sequence is CASSVGPGTNTEAFF. The CDR3 DNA reads as TGTGCCAGCAGCGTAGGCCCGGGGACGAACACTGAAGCTTTCTTT.

V and J are TRBV12-5 and TRBJ1-4; D remains unclear. The V end was cut by 2 bases, the J end by 8 bases, with 6 bases between. Germline CDR1 is LGHNT and CDR2 is FRNRAP. The CDR3 extends over 12 amino acids. Here the CDR3 DNA reads TGTGCTAGTGGTTTGATGCCCGAAAAACTGTTTTTT. It encodes CASGLMPEKLFF.

The chain couples TRBV12-3 or TRBV12-4 to TRBJ2-3, with 7 bases lining up with TRBD1. The CDR3 is made up of 13 amino acids. Trimming cost V 2 bases and J 4 bases; bases outside gene matches: 0. The CDR3 coding sequence is TGTGCCAGCAGTTTACAGGGGGCAGATACGCAGTATTTT. Amino acid sequence: CASSLQGADTQYF.

The rearrangement joins TRBV5-1 to TRBJ2-1; TRBD2 matches 9 bases. V trimming: 2 bases; J trimming: 2 bases; junction bases outside the gene matches: 5. Germline loops: CDR1 SGHRS, CDR2 YFSETQ. The length of the CDR3 is 16 residues. The CDR3 DNA sequence: TGCGCCAGCAGCTTCTTAGCGGGGGCGGCCTACAATGAGCAGTTCTTC. Its protein product is CASSFLAGAAYNEQFF.

This clone showed up just once. The chain employs TRBV12-5 and TRBJ2-7, with D unresolved. Germline V gives CDR1 LGHNT, CDR2 FRNRAP. V lost 0 bases and J lost 0, with 9 bases in between. This CDR3 is built from 15 residues. Here the CDR3 reads CASGLVRGSSYEQYF. CDR3 coding DNA: TGTGCTAGTGGTTTGGTACGTGGCAGCTCCTACGAGCAGTACTTC.

J is TRBJ2-1 and V is TRBV2; no clear D. Trimming took 2 bases from V and 5 from J, leaving 10 bases between them. CDR3 length: 14 residues. The V gene's germline CDR1 is SNHLY and CDR2 FYNNEI. CDR3 sequence reads: CASSERILDNEQFF. The CDR3 DNA sequence: TGTGCCAGCAGTGAACGAATTCTAGACAATGAGCAGTTCTTC. Full variable domain (missing parts from reference TRBV2 and TRBJ2-1): EPEVTQTPSHQVTQMGQEVILRCVPISNHLYFYWYRQILGQKVEFLVSFYNNEISEKSEIFDDQFSVERPDGSNFTLKIRSTKLEDSAMYFCASSERILDNEQFFGPGTRLTVL.

The chain couples TRBV7-9 to TRBJ2-2, with D possibly being TRBD1 (7 bases). Germline V gene data show CDR1 as SEHNR and CDR2 as FQNEAQ (reference sequence). The CDR3 loop spans 18 amino acids. V was pared by 6 bases and J by 4 bases, with 24 bases between. The CDR3 loop is CASRGDVRGAYGTGELFF. CDR3 bases: TGTGCCAGCAGGGGAGACGTCAGGGGGGCTTATGGCACCGGGGAGCTGTTTTTT.

The chain links TRBV7-2 to TRBJ2-7; 14 bases match TRBD2. V dropped 1 base and J dropped 5; count of bases not matched to a gene: 10. The CDR3 sequence is 18 residues long. CDR1 and CDR2 from the germline V gene are SGHTA and FQGNSA. The CDR3 DNA reads as TGTGCCAGCAGCTTAGGGACTCTGAGGACTAGCGGGGGGAACGAGCAGTACTTC. Translating gives CASSLGTLRTSGGNEQYF.

Sample share makes this clone medium-sized. The chain employs TRBV7-2 and TRBJ1-1, with D uncertain. The CDR3 has 14 amino acids. The germline V and J ends were trimmed by 5 bases and 6 bases, with 16 bases remaining between them. From germline, CDR1 is SGHTA and CDR2 FQGNSA. Written as DNA, the CDR3 is TGTGCCAGCAGCACCTATGACCGGGCGCCTGAAGCTTTCTTT. It specifies CASSTYDRAPEAFF. Full variable domain (rest looked up from reference TRBV7-2 and TRBJ1-1): GAGVSQSPSNKVTEKGKDVELRCDPISGHTALYWYRQSLGQGLEFLIYFQGNSAPDKSGLPSDRFSAERTGGSVSTLTIQRTQQEDSAVYLCASSTYDRAPEAFFGQGTRLTVV.

The J gene is TRBJ1-2, the V gene TRBV18; possible D gene TRBD1, 5 bases. Germline CDR1 KGHSH, CDR2 LQKENI. Trimming stripped 5 bases from V and 7 bases from J, with 14 bases between. This CDR3 region has 13 residues. CDR3 in amino acids: CASSTDGAGGYTF. For the CDR3, the DNA is TGTGCCAGCTCAACGGACGGGGCCGGTGGCTACACCTTC.

This clone was detected a few times. The chain links TRBV5-1 to TRBJ1-2; D gene ambiguous. This CDR3 is 14 amino acids long. V lost 3 bases to trimming and J lost 2 bases, with 11 bases between them. Germline CDR1 is SGHRS and CDR2 is YFSETQ. CDR3 residues: CASSSHGPNYGYTF. CDR3 nucleotide sequence: TGCGCCAGCAGCTCCCACGGGCCCAACTATGGCTACACCTTC.

The rearrangement links TRBV11-2 to TRBJ1-1, with D unclear. The CDR3 is 15 amino acids. Germline CDR1 SGHAT, CDR2 FQNNGV. V was pared by 6 bases and J by 4 bases, with 18 bases between. CDR3 in DNA: TGTGCCAGCAGGGTGTCTGTGGATATAGGCACTGAAGCTTTCTTT. Translating gives CASRVSVDIGTEAFF.